Listed below are T cell receptor beta chains from one sample, sequenced in a study of Ad26.COV2.S vaccination and SARS-CoV-2 variants. Method: immunoSEQ multiplex PCR; TCRdb's copy keeps in-frame clones and lacks some. The sample shows 300,000 to 350,000 clones, around nine tenths of them seen only once. The sample in question was peripheral blood, obtained in a trial of Ad26.COV2.S vaccine versus placebo. The source is a person aged 18-60 years who received the Ad26.COV2.S COVID-19 vaccine or a placebo. Each CDR3 is given with its conserved first and last residue. Each record gives: clone size, V gene, D gene, J gene, CDR3 DNA, CDR3 protein. D genes are given only for firm matches. Clone size is not always given. Where it is, it says once, few, many or a class for expanded clones.

clone_size: -
v_call: TRBV24-1
d_call: TRBD1
j_call: TRBJ2-2
cdr3_nt: TGTGCCACCAGTGATGCCGCAACAGGGGGCTGGGGTACCGGGGAGCTGTTTTTT
cdr3_aa: CATSDAATGGWGTGELFF

clone_size: large
v_call: TRBV27
d_call: TRBD1
j_call: TRBJ1-1
cdr3_nt: TGTGCCAGCAGTTTACAGGGGGCGAACACTGAAGCTTTCTTT
cdr3_aa: CASSLQGANTEAFF

clone_size: -
v_call: TRBV10-3
d_call: TRBD1
j_call: TRBJ1-2
cdr3_nt: TGTGCCATCAGTCAGGGACAGGACTATGGCTACACCTTC
cdr3_aa: CAISQGQDYGYTF

clone_size: -
v_call: TRBV28
d_call: TRBD1
j_call: TRBJ2-7
cdr3_nt: TGTGCCAGCAGTTTGGGACAGGACGGGTACGAGCAGTACTTC
cdr3_aa: CASSLGQDGYEQYF

clone_size: -
v_call: TRBV5-1
d_call: -
j_call: TRBJ2-7
cdr3_nt: TGCGCCAGCAGCCGACTGGGGGGCACTTCGGACGAGCAGTACTTC
cdr3_aa: CASSRLGGTSDEQYF

clone_size: -
v_call: TRBV7-7
d_call: -
j_call: TRBJ2-7
cdr3_nt: TGTGCCAGCAGCTTACGGGTATGTAGGAGCTCCTACGAGCAGTACTTC
cdr3_aa: CASSLRVCRSSYEQYF

clone_size: few
v_call: TRBV6-4
d_call: -
j_call: TRBJ2-2
cdr3_nt: TGTGCCAGCAGTGACTCGATGGGTGGCACCGGGGAGCTGTTTTTT
cdr3_aa: CASSDSMGGTGELFF

clone_size: -
v_call: TRBV12-3/TRBV12-4
d_call: -
j_call: TRBJ2-5
cdr3_nt: TGTGCCAGCACCTCTGGCCGAGAGACCCAGTACTTC
cdr3_aa: CASTSGRETQYF

clone_size: -
v_call: TRBV6-5
d_call: TRBD2
j_call: TRBJ2-7
cdr3_nt: TGTGCCAGCAGTTACTCGACTAGCGTAAACACCGAGCAGTACTTC
cdr3_aa: CASSYSTSVNTEQYF

clone_size: -
v_call: TRBV12-1
d_call: -
j_call: TRBJ1-6
cdr3_nt: TGTGCCAGCAGCCTTCGGAACCCCAGAGGCACCTATAATTCACCCCTCCACTTT
cdr3_aa: CASSLRNPRGTYNSPLHF

clone_size: -
v_call: TRBV24-1
d_call: -
j_call: TRBJ1-6
cdr3_nt: TGTGCCACCAGCCCCTCGCAGGGTTCACCCCTCCACTTT
cdr3_aa: CATSPSQGSPLHF

clone_size: once
v_call: TRBV28
d_call: TRBD2
j_call: TRBJ2-7
cdr3_nt: TGTGCCAGCAGCCCCTCATACGGGACTAGCGAGTACGAGCAGTACTTC
cdr3_aa: CASSPSYGTSEYEQYF

clone_size: -
v_call: TRBV1
d_call: -
j_call: TRBJ2-1
cdr3_nt: TGCACCAGCAGCCAAGAAATAGGGCGAAATGAGCAGTTCTTC
cdr3_aa: CTSSQEIGRNEQFF

clone_size: few
v_call: TRBV5-4
d_call: TRBD2
j_call: TRBJ2-1
cdr3_nt: TGTGCCAGCAGCTTAGGGACTAGCGGCAATGAGCAGTTCTTC
cdr3_aa: CASSLGTSGNEQFF

clone_size: -
v_call: TRBV6-5
d_call: -
j_call: TRBJ2-7
cdr3_nt: TGTGCCAGCAGCCCCGGGGTGACCTACGAGCAGTACTTC
cdr3_aa: CASSPGVTYEQYF

clone_size: -
v_call: TRBV7-2
d_call: -
j_call: TRBJ1-1
cdr3_nt: TGTGCCAGCAGCACTTATGGGGGCGCGGGCACTGAAGCTTTCTTT
cdr3_aa: CASSTYGGAGTEAFF

clone_size: -
v_call: TRBV5-1
d_call: TRBD2
j_call: TRBJ2-1
cdr3_nt: TGCGCCAGCAGCTTGACAGGGGGACTAGCGGGAGTGGGTGAGCAGTTCTTC
cdr3_aa: CASSLTGGLAGVGEQFF

clone_size: -
v_call: TRBV5-1
d_call: -
j_call: TRBJ2-1
cdr3_nt: TGCGCCAGCAGCTTGGATGGGGGAGTCTCCTACAATGAGCAGTTCTTC
cdr3_aa: CASSLDGGVSYNEQFF

clone_size: once
v_call: TRBV21-1
d_call: -
j_call: TRBJ1-1
cdr3_nt: TGTGCCAGTGAGACAGGGCCGAACACTGAAGCTTTCTTT
cdr3_aa: CASETGPNTEAFF

clone_size: few
v_call: TRBV18
d_call: -
j_call: TRBJ2-5
cdr3_nt: TGTGCCAGCTCACCACCGGGGAAAGAGACCCAGTACTTC
cdr3_aa: CASSPPGKETQYF

clone_size: -
v_call: TRBV27
d_call: -
j_call: TRBJ1-5
cdr3_nt: TGTGCCAGCAGTCAATCTTGGCTGGATCAGCCCCAGCATTTT
cdr3_aa: CASSQSWLDQPQHF

clone_size: -
v_call: TRBV2
d_call: TRBD1
j_call: TRBJ2-7
cdr3_nt: TGTGCCAGCAGTGGAGGGACAGGATACTCCTACGAGCAGTACTTC
cdr3_aa: CASSGGTGYSYEQYF

clone_size: -
v_call: TRBV19
d_call: TRBD1
j_call: TRBJ1-5
cdr3_nt: TGTGCCAGTAGTACTCGGGACAGCCACAATCAGCCCCAGCATTTT
cdr3_aa: CASSTRDSHNQPQHF

clone_size: -
v_call: TRBV18
d_call: -
j_call: TRBJ2-1
cdr3_nt: TGTGCCAGCTCACCACTCTTGCTCAATGAGCAGTTCTTC
cdr3_aa: CASSPLLLNEQFF

clone_size: -
v_call: TRBV24-1
d_call: TRBD1
j_call: TRBJ2-2
cdr3_nt: TGTGCCACCAGTGCCCTTCGTGGACAGGGCGCCGGGGAGCTGTTTTTT
cdr3_aa: CATSALRGQGAGELFF

clone_size: -
v_call: TRBV2
d_call: -
j_call: TRBJ1-3
cdr3_nt: TGTGCCAGCCATTTCAGCCAGGGGCTGGGGGGAAACACCATATATTTT
cdr3_aa: CASHFSQGLGGNTIYF

clone_size: few
v_call: TRBV5-4
d_call: TRBD1
j_call: TRBJ2-1
cdr3_nt: TGTGCCAGCAGCGTGGACAGGGGGGAGCAGTTCTTC
cdr3_aa: CASSVDRGEQFF

clone_size: -
v_call: TRBV5-1
d_call: TRBD1
j_call: TRBJ1-2
cdr3_nt: TGCGCCAGCAGCGACACGGGACAGGGGGCCGGTGGCTACACCTTC
cdr3_aa: CASSDTGQGAGGYTF

clone_size: -
v_call: TRBV9
d_call: TRBD1
j_call: TRBJ1-1
cdr3_nt: TGTGCCAGCAGCGTATACAGGGGAGGTTTGGGAGCTTTCTTT
cdr3_aa: CASSVYRGGLGAFF

clone_size: once
v_call: TRBV7-8
d_call: TRBD1
j_call: TRBJ2-2
cdr3_nt: TGTGCCAGCAGCCCGGGACAGGGAGGCCGGGAGCTGTTTTTT
cdr3_aa: CASSPGQGGRELFF

clone_size: once
v_call: TRBV6-6
d_call: TRBD1
j_call: TRBJ1-4
cdr3_nt: TGTGCCACCCTAAGATCCGGGACAGGGAATGAAAAACTGTTTTTT
cdr3_aa: CATLRSGTGNEKLFF

clone_size: -
v_call: TRBV4-1
d_call: -
j_call: TRBJ2-7
cdr3_nt: TGCGCCAGCAGCCTACTGGAGACCTACGAGCAGTACTTC
cdr3_aa: CASSLLETYEQYF

clone_size: -
v_call: TRBV10-1
d_call: TRBD1
j_call: TRBJ2-1
cdr3_nt: TGCGCCAGCAGTGGGCCTGCAGGGGGCGAAGGTAATGAGCAGTTCTTC
cdr3_aa: CASSGPAGGEGNEQFF

clone_size: -
v_call: TRBV10-3
d_call: -
j_call: TRBJ2-3
cdr3_nt: TGTGCCATCAGTGAGAGAGGTCGATCCCGTAGCACAGATACGCAGTATTTT
cdr3_aa: CAISERGRSRSTDTQYF

clone_size: -
v_call: TRBV30
d_call: -
j_call: TRBJ2-2
cdr3_nt: TGTGCCTGGAGCTTCGAACAGGGGAACACCGGGGAGCTGTTTTTT
cdr3_aa: CAWSFEQGNTGELFF

clone_size: -
v_call: TRBV5-1
d_call: -
j_call: TRBJ1-1
cdr3_nt: TGCGCCAGCAGCCGACTAGAGACAGCGAACACTGAAGCTTTCTTT
cdr3_aa: CASSRLETANTEAFF

clone_size: -
v_call: TRBV25-1
d_call: -
j_call: TRBJ2-7
cdr3_nt: TGTGCCAGCAGTGAGGAAAAGGAGGGGGCGAGCTACGAGCAGTACTTC
cdr3_aa: CASSEEKEGASYEQYF

clone_size: -
v_call: TRBV4-1
d_call: TRBD2
j_call: TRBJ2-2
cdr3_nt: TGCGCCAGCAGCCAAGGTGGGGCGGGAGGGCTCACCGGGGAGCTGTTTTTT
cdr3_aa: CASSQGGAGGLTGELFF

clone_size: once
v_call: TRBV7-9
d_call: -
j_call: TRBJ1-5
cdr3_nt: TGTGCCAGCAGCTTAGTTACTGACACAGACAATCAGCCCCAGCATTTT
cdr3_aa: CASSLVTDTDNQPQHF

clone_size: -
v_call: TRBV19
d_call: TRBD1
j_call: TRBJ1-4
cdr3_nt: TGTGCCAGTAGTATGGGAGGGGACAGAAATGAAAAACTGTTTTTT
cdr3_aa: CASSMGGDRNEKLFF

clone_size: -
v_call: TRBV7-9
d_call: -
j_call: TRBJ1-5
cdr3_nt: TGTGCCAGCAGCTTAGGTCCCACAGGCCAGCCCCAGCATTTT
cdr3_aa: CASSLGPTGQPQHF